These 15 T cell receptor beta chains originate from one sample sequenced in a study of OX40 agonist ivuxolimab in advanced cancers. The protocol was immunoSEQ multiplex PCR, while the TCRdb copy is restricted to in-frame clones and leaves out a portion. The data contain about 73,000 clones, roughly 90% of them singletons. This sample comprised CD4+ or CD8+ T cells sorted from blood, obtained in a trial of the OX40 agonist ivuxolimab. The receptors originated from an adult with an advanced solid tumor such as melanoma, head and neck, liver or kidney cancer.

The J gene is TRBJ2-7, the V gene TRBV7-6; D uncertain. The germline CDR1 and CDR2 sequences are SGHVS and FNYEAQ. The CDR3 is made up of 13 amino acids. The V end lost 1 base, the J end lost 4 bases, and 8 bases lay between the germline ends. As DNA, the CDR3 is TGTGCCAGCAGCTTAGGGTATATGTACGAGCAGTACTTC. It codes for CASSLGYMYEQYF.

The V and J genes are TRBV9 and TRBJ2-2, with D hard to call. V dropped 0 bases and J dropped 0 bases, with 9 bases sitting between them. CDR3 length: 16 residues. Germline V gives CDR1 SGDLS, CDR2 YYNGEE. CDR3 nucleotides: TGTGCCAGCAGCGTAGTATGGGAAGCGAACACCGGGGAGCTGTTTTTT. This codes for CASSVVWEANTGELFF.

The DNA of the CDR3 is TGTGCTAGTGGCCCAACAGGGGAAGGGAACACTGAAGCTTTCTTT. Protein sequence: CASGPTGEGNTEAFF. The chain links TRBV12-5 to TRBJ1-1, with 7 positions matching TRBD1. The germline CDR1 and CDR2 sequences are LGHNT and FRNRAP. V lost 6 bases to trimming and J lost 1 base; unmatched junction nucleotides: 8. The CDR3 covers 15 residues. Full variable domain (missing parts from reference TRBV12-5 and TRBJ1-1): DARVTQTPRHKVTEMGQEVTMRCQPILGHNTVFWYRQTMMQGLELLAYFRNRAPLDDSGMPKDRFSAEMPDATLATLKIQPSEPRDSAVYFCASGPTGEGNTEAFFGQGTRLTVV.

In this sample, this clone turned up a few times. The chain combines TRBV5-6 with TRBJ1-2; 7 nucleotides line up with TRBD1. In germline, CDR1 is SGHDT, CDR2 YYEEEE. The CDR3 is 13 amino acids. The J segment lost 7 bases and the V segment lost 2 bases, leaving 5 bases of the junction unmatched. The CDR3 nucleotides read TGTGCCAGCAGCTTAAACAGGGGATCTGGCTACACCTTC. Residues: CASSLNRGSGYTF.

The J gene is TRBJ2-7, the V gene TRBV7-7, with D perhaps TRBD1 or TRBD2 (5 bases each). The CDR3 is 14 amino acids. Looked up from germline, CDR1 is SSHAT and CDR2 is FNYEAQ (reference sequence). Trimming took off 1 base at V and 2 bases at J, with 9 bases between the two ends. CDR3 bases: TGTGCCAGCAGCTTAGGTTCGGGACCCTACGAGCAGTACTTC. Translation: CASSLGSGPYEQYF.

On this clone: Additional DNA sequences in this sample encode the identical CDR3. J is TRBJ2-1 and V is TRBV20-1; D ambiguous. The germline CDR1 and CDR2 sequences are DFQATT and SNEGSKA (reference sequence). Trimming took off 0 bases at V and 6 bases at J, with 0 bases between the two ends. CDR3 length: 10 amino acids. In DNA form, the CDR3 reads TGCAGTGCTAGAGACAATGAGCAGTTCTTC. This translates into CSARDNEQFF.

The chain uses TRBV14 and TRBJ1-2; D is unclear. CDR3 length: 13 residues. CDR1 is SGHDN and CDR2 is FVKESK in the germline V gene. With 0 bases removed from V and 5 bases from J, the gap between germline ends came to 7 bases. The CDR3 DNA is TGTGCCAGCAGCCAAGATGGCGCGTATGGCTACACCTTC. It is translated as CASSQDGAYGYTF. Variable domain in full (rest from reference TRBV14 and TRBJ1-2): EAGVTQFPSHSVIEKGQTVTLRCDPISGHDNLYWYRRVMGKEIKFLLHFVKESKQDESGMPNNRFLAERTGGTYSTLKVQPAELEDSGVYFCASSQDGAYGYTFGSGTRLTVV.

Only one count was recorded for this clone. The chain carries TRBV5-1 and TRBJ2-5; TRBD2 agrees at 7 bases. This CDR3 region has 14 residues. V shed 4 bases, J shed 5 bases, and the junction held 8 bases outside the gene matches. Germline CDR1 reads SGHRS; CDR2 reads YFSETQ. The CDR3 nucleotides read TGCGCCAGCAGCCCAAGCGGGAACCGGGAGACCCAGTACTTC. Translation gives CASSPSGNRETQYF.

The V gene is TRBV4-3, the J gene TRBJ1-5; 9 bases are a match to TRBD1. CDR3 length: 18 residues. Looked up from germline, CDR1 is LGHNA and CDR2 is YSLEER. The V gene end was trimmed by 0 bases and the J gene end by 3 bases; junction bases not matched to a gene: 9. The CDR3 loop reads CASSQEAGTGLNNQPQHF. The CDR3, as DNA: TGCGCCAGCAGCCAAGAGGCCGGGACAGGGTTAAACAATCAGCCCCAGCATTTT.

This sequence joins TRBV6-5 and TRBJ1-1; a weak D match, TRBD1 (5 bases). The V and J ends lost 2 bases and 7 bases respectively, with 11 bases between them. This CDR3 region has 13 residues. CDR1 and CDR2 from the germline V gene are MNHEY and SVGAGI. CDR3 coding DNA: TGTGCCAGCAGTTACCCACAGGCCAATGAAGCTTTCTTT. This translates into CASSYPQANEAFF.

This chain links TRBV5-1 with TRBJ1-1, with D possibly matching TRBD1 (6 bases). Trimming removed 4 bases from V and 10 bases from J, with 17 bases in between. Germline CDR1 and CDR2: SGHRS and YFSETQ. CDR3 length: 13 amino acids. The DNA of the CDR3 is TGCGCCAGCAGCCAAGGGGGGGGAATAGGAGCTTTCTTT. As protein: CASSQGGGIGAFF. The variable domain in full, with the rest retrieved from reference TRBV5-1 and TRBJ1-1, is KAGVTQTPRYLIKTRGQQVTLSCSPISGHRSVSWYQQTPGQGLQFLFEYFSETQRNKGNFPGRFSGRQFSNSRSEMNVSTLELGDSALYLCASSQGGGIGAFFGQGTRLTVV.

The CDR3 region is CASSLELTGQAFF. The CDR3 nucleotides read TGTGCCAGCAGCTTAGAGTTGACAGGGCAAGCTTTCTTT. The chain couples TRBV7-6 to TRBJ1-1; TRBD1 matches at 7 bases. CDR1 and CDR2 from the germline V gene are SGHVS and FNYEAQ. V lost 1 base and J lost 9; bases outside the gene matches: 5. This CDR3 spans 13 amino acids.

The CDR3 DNA reads as TGTGCCAGCGGCCGCGGGGGCTCCTACGAGCAGTACTTC. This gives the protein CASGRGGSYEQYF. The chain employs TRBV7-9 and TRBJ2-7, with 7 bases lining up with TRBD2. The germline gives CDR1 SEHNR, CDR2 FQNEAQ (reference sequence). The junction had 4 bases not matched to a gene; V was cut back by 8 bases and J by 0 bases. The CDR3 is made up of 13 amino acids. The full variable domain, completed using reference TRBV7-9 and TRBJ2-7, is DTGVSQNPRHKITKRGQNVTFRCDPISEHNRLYWYRQTLGQGPEFLTYFQNEAQLEKSRLLSDRFSAERPKGSFSTLEIQRTEQGDSAMYLCASGRGGSYEQYFGPGTRLTVT.

The V and J genes are TRBV18 and TRBJ2-7, with 7 bases aligning to TRBD2. Per the germline V gene, CDR1 is KGHSH and CDR2 is LQKENI. This CDR3 spans 16 amino acids. V lost 0 bases, J lost 5 bases, and 10 bases stayed unmatched. The CDR3 coding sequence is TGTGCCAGCTCACCACCCGCGGGGGAGGGGATCCACGAGCAGTACTTC. It codes for CASSPPAGEGIHEQYF. The variable domain in full, with the rest retrieved from reference TRBV18 and TRBJ2-7, is NAGVMQNPRHLVRRRGQEARLRCSPMKGHSHVYWYRQLPEEGLKFMVYLQKENIIDESGMPKERFSAEFPKEGPSILRIQQVVRGDSAAYFCASSPPAGEGIHEQYFGPGTRLTVT.

The chain employs TRBV27 and TRBJ1-4; no firm D call. The germline CDR1 and CDR2 sequences are MNHEY and SMNVEV (reference sequence). V shed 6 bases and J shed 4 bases, with 6 bases lying between them. CDR3 length: 12 residues. CDR3 coding DNA: TGTGCCAGCAGCCCTCTTAATGAAAAACTGTTTTTT. Translation: CASSPLNEKLFF.